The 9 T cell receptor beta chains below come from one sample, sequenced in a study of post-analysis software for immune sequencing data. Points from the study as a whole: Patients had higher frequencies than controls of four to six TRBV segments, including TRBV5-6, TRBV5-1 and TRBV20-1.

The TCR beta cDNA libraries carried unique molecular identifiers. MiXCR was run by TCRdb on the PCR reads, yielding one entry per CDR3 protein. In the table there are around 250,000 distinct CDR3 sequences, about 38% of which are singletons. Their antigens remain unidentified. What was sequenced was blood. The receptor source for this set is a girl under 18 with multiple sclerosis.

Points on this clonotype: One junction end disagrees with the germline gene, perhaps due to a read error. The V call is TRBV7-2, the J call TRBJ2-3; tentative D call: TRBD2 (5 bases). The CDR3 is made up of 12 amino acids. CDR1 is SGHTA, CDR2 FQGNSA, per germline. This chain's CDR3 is CANSSEVATQYF. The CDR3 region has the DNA TGTGCCAACAGCTCGGAGGTTGCAACGCAGTATTTT.

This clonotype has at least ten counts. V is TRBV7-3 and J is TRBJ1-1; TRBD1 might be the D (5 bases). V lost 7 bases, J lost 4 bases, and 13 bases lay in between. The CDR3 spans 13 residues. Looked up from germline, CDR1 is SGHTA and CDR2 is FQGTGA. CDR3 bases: TGTGCCAGCACGGGGGGGACGGCCACTGAAGCTTTCTTT. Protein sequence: CASTGGTATEAFF. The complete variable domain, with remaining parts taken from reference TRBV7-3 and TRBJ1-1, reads GAGVSQTPSNKVTEKGKYVELRCDPISGHTALYWYRQSLGQGPEFLIYFQGTGAADDSGLPNDRFFAVRPEGSVSTLKIQRTERGDSAVYLCASTGGTATEAFFGQGTRLTVV.

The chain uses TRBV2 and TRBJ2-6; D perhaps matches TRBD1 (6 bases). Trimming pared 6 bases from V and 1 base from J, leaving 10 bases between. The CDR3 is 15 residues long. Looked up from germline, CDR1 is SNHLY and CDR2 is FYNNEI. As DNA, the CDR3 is TGTGCCAGCAGCCCAGACAGGTCTGGGGCCAACGTCCTGACTTTC. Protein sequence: CASSPDRSGANVLTF.

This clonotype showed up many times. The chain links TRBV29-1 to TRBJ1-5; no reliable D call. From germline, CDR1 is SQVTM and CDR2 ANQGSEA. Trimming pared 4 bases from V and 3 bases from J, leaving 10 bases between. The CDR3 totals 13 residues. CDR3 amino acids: CSVVVGPNQPQHF. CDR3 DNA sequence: TGCAGCGTTGTTGTAGGGCCCAATCAGCCCCAGCATTTT. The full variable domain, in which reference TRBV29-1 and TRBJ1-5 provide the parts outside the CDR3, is SAVISQKPSRDICQRGTSLTIQCQVDSQVTMMFWYRQQPGQSLTLIATANQGSEATYESGFVIDKFPISRPNLTFSTLTVSNMSPEDSSIYLCSVVVGPNQPQHFGDGTRLSIL.

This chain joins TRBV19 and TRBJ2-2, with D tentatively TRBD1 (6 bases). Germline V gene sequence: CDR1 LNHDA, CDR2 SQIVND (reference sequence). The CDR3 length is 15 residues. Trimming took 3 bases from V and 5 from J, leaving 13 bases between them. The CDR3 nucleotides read TGTGCCAGTAGTATCCGGCAGGGGTTAACCGGGGAGCTGTTTTTT. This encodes CASSIRQGLTGELFF.

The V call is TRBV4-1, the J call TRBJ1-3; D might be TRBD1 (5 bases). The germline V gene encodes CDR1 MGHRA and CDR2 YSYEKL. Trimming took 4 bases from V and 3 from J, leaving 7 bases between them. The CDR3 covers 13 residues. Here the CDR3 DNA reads TGCGCCAGCAGCCTGGGGGATGGAAACACCATATATTTT. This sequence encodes CASSLGDGNTIYF.

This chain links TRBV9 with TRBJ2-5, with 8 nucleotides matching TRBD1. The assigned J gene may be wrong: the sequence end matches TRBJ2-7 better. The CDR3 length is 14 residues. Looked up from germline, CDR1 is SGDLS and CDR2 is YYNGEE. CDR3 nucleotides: TGTGCCAGCAGCGCGACAGGGGAAGGCGGCGAGCAGTACTTC. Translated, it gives CASSATGEGGEQYF.

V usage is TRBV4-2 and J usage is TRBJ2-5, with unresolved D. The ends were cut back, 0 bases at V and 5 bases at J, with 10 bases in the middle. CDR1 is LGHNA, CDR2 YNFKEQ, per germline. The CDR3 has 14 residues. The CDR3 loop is CASSQDLGLETQYF. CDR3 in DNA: TGTGCCAGCAGCCAAGATCTGGGTTTGGAGACCCAGTACTTC.

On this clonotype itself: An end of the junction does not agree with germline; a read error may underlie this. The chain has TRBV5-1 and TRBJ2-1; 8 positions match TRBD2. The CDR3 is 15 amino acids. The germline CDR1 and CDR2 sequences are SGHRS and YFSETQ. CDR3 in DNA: TGCGCCGGCAGCTTTAGCGGGACCTCCTACAATGAGCAGTTCTTC. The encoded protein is CAGSFSGTSYNEQFF.